This T cell receptor beta chain stems from a study of blood T cell repertoires in COVID-19 (dated by TCRdb to about 2020). In terms of the full investigation: Samples from collaborators originated in the United States, Italy and Spain and spanned both the acute and convalescent phases of COVID-19. The material from the prospective study consisted of cDNA or gDNA derived from T cells, B-cell-depleted T cells, or PBMCs. Deeply sampled blood TCRbeta repertoires from subjects exposed to, actively infected with, or recovered from COVID-19 were included in the dataset. The repertoires were made available in a free public database intended to serve as a resource for research on the immune response to SARS-CoV-2. The samples were drawn from the first 160 participants of the ongoing ImmuneRACE study and from some 1,300 subjects provided by 6 global collaborators. Nearly every sample came with metadata listing a de-identified subject ID, COVID-19 status, age in years and sex. HLA class I and class II types, where available, came from metadata supplied by the sample provider rather than from assay-based typing.

The immunoSEQ Assay, a bias-controlled multiplex PCR, was used to amplify TCRbeta CDR3 regions from genomic DNA. The paper's data handling went like this. Within the assay, amplification of reference gene primers was used to estimate how many nucleated cells each sample contained. Sequence reads were collapsed and filtered to measure the absolute abundance of every unique TCRbeta CDR3 rearrangement. For each sample, productive Simpson clonality was calculated by taking the square root of Simpson's diversity index across productive rearrangements. TCRdb took over this immuneACCESS table, retaining in-frame rearrangements with V and J assigned. Such tables are incomplete; in checked studies, under half of the missing clones stem from an unresolved V gene, and the remainder is unexplained. The V and J calls and clone size were taken over from that table, and D and trimming were inferred from the DNA. Present in this sample are 45,000 or so clones, 83% of which were seen just once. Of the sample, over 7% is held by the ten largest clones.

Each collaborating institution followed its own protocols to collect whole blood in K2EDTA tubes. Collaborator samples were shipped for TCRbeta analysis as frozen whole blood, isolated PBMCs, or DNA extracted from either sample type. Comment on this clone: What this receptor recognizes is not known. No base quality values were provided; no much bigger clone lies one nucleotide off.

Overall results and qualifications from the work: How much clinical and demographic metadata was included differed by source and by participant, and the metadata was provided uncurated.

Looking up the germline V gene yields CDR1 SGHRS and CDR2 YFSETQ. The V end loses 1 base and the J end loses 5 bases, and a stretch of 9 bases separates them. The CDR3 measures 14 amino acids from cysteine to phenylalanine. Just the 42-base CDR3 DNA is kept, in frame starting at base 1. The origin of this receptor is a man older than 75 in a cohort sampled during active COVID-19. Sequenced sample: peripheral blood. In this chain, TRBV5-1 is recombined with TRBJ2-2; no confident D gene assignment can be made. CDR3 reads: CASSLKRSTGELFF. The DNA is TGCGCCAGCAGCTTGAAGAGAAGTACCGGGGAGCTGTTTTTT. Full variable domain (CDR3 extended with the reference TRBV5-1 and TRBJ2-2 proteins): KAGVTQTPRYLIKTRGQQVTLSCSPISGHRSVSWYQQTPGQGLQFLFEYFSETQRNKGNFPGRFSGRQFSNSRSEMNVSTLELGDSALYLCASSLKRSTGELFFGEGSRLTVL.